The T cell receptor beta chain under discussion was sequenced for a study of cytomegalovirus exposure and HLA in healthy donors. Donors sampled were nominally healthy, though unrecorded immune exposures were likely. On this clone itself: Antigen unknown.

Study results and caveats: There were some public TCRs occurring in many donors, but most TCR sequences were rare. 87-base-pair reads could not separate some V segments, including TRBV6-2 and TRBV6-3.

In germline, CDR1 is LNHDA, CDR2 SQIVND (reference sequence). This CDR3 region has 13 residues. PCR was performed using 60 Vbeta and 13 Jbeta primers. The protocol was immunoSEQ multiplex PCR, while the TCRdb copy is restricted to in-frame clones and leaves out a portion. The data hold 90,000 to 150,000 clones, with more than 65% observed a single time. The genes are TRBV19 and TRBJ2-5, with a tentative D call TRBD1 (6 bases). The DNA matches TRBJ2-7 better at its end, which makes the J call doubtful. The TCR comes from a man aged 40-50 years in good health and CMV-seropositive. The sample was PBMCs. For the CDR3, the DNA is TGTGCCAGTAGTTTCGGACAGCTATACGAGCAGTACTTC. It encodes CASSFGQLYEQYF.